These T cell receptor beta chains were read from a single sample in a study of technical replicates of blood from several donors. This table comes from immunoSEQ multiplex PCR, and its TCRdb copy is limited to in-frame clones, with some not included. This table holds over 45,000 clones, more than 85% found once. Sequenced material: PBMCs. The receptors shown here come from a human donor in good health. Some clones in this sample may be carry-over from other donors' samples. Each CDR3 is given with its conserved first and last residue. D genes are given only for firm matches. Where a row states a size, it is once, few, many or the class of an expanded clone; other rows omit it.

clone_size | d_call | j_call | v_call | cdr3_nt | cdr3_aa
NA | NA | TRBJ2-7 | TRBV18 | TGTGCCAGCTCACGCAGCGTTCAGGGTTCTTCCTACGAGCAGTACTTC | CASSRSVQGSSYEQYF
NA | NA | TRBJ2-7 | TRBV6-1 | TGTGCCAGCAGTGGTCGGGATGTCGGTGAGCAGTACTTC | CASSGRDVGEQYF
NA | NA | TRBJ2-3 | TRBV18 | TGTGCCAGCTCCCAAGGGACTCCCACAGATACGCAGTATTTT | CASSQGTPTDTQYF
NA | TRBD1 | TRBJ1-1 | TRBV18 | TGTGCCAGCTCAACCTCACAGGGGGACACTGAAGCTTTCTTT | CASSTSQGDTEAFF
NA | TRBD1 | TRBJ1-2 | TRBV30 | TGTGCCTGGAGTGGGGACAGGGTGGGAAGCTATGGCTACACCTTC | CAWSGDRVGSYGYTF
NA | NA | TRBJ2-2 | TRBV7-3 | TGTGCCAGCAGGGAGACGTCGAACACCGGGGAGCTGTTTTTT | CASRETSNTGELFF
once | NA | TRBJ2-1 | TRBV30 | TGTGCCTGGAGTCCCGACAGCTACAATGAGCAGTTCTTC | CAWSPDSYNEQFF
NA | TRBD1 | TRBJ2-2 | TRBV27 | TGTGCCAGCAGTTTATTGGGGACAGGGTATAGCACCGGGGAGCTGTTTTTT | CASSLLGTGYSTGELFF
NA | TRBD1 | TRBJ1-2 | TRBV7-9 | TGTGCCAGCAGCTCCCAATTGGGACAGACCAACTATGGCTACACCTTC | CASSSQLGQTNYGYTF
NA | NA | TRBJ1-6 | TRBV19 | TGTGCCAGTAGTCTCCGGGAACGAACACCCCTCCACTTT | CASSLRERTPLHF
NA | TRBD2 | TRBJ2-5 | TRBV19 | TGTGCCAGTAGCCCGACTAGCGGGAGGTTAGAGACCCAGTACTTC | CASSPTSGRLETQYF
NA | TRBD2 | TRBJ2-5 | TRBV7-9 | TGTGCCAGCAGCTTGACTAGCGGGAACCAAGAGACCCAGTACTTC | CASSLTSGNQETQYF
NA | NA | TRBJ2-7 | TRBV21-1 | TGTGCCAGCAGCCCTAGGACTAGCGGGAGGGCCTACGAGCAGTACTTC | CASSPRTSGRAYEQYF
NA | NA | TRBJ2-5 | TRBV4-1 | TGCGCCAGCAGCGGAAACCCAGGGGTCGGGCAAGAGACCCAGTACTTC | CASSGNPGVGQETQYF
NA | NA | TRBJ1-2 | TRBV5-6 | TGTGCCAGCAGCTTGGGAGGGAATGGCTACACCTTC | CASSLGGNGYTF
NA | NA | TRBJ1-5 | TRBV7-2 | TGTGCCAGCAGCGACCAGAACCCGGCCGGGAGCAATCAGCCCCAGCATTTT | CASSDQNPAGSNQPQHF
NA | TRBD1 | TRBJ1-4 | TRBV7-2 | TGTGCCAGCAGCTTGGGACAGGGGCATGAAAAACTGTTTTTT | CASSLGQGHEKLFF
NA | NA | TRBJ2-1 | TRBV9 | TGTGCCAGCAGCCCCGGCTGGGGGGGCCGCAATGAGCAGTTCTTC | CASSPGWGGRNEQFF
NA | TRBD1 | TRBJ1-2 | TRBV13 | TGTGCCAGCAGCTTACAGGGGGCCGGCTACACCTTC | CASSLQGAGYTF
NA | TRBD2 | TRBJ2-5 | TRBV7-2 | TGTGCCAGCAGCTTAATGAGCGGGAGGTGGACCCAGTACTTC | CASSLMSGRWTQYF
NA | NA | TRBJ1-2 | TRBV7-9 | TGTGCCAGCAGCGGATACGCAACGGGATACTCTATGGACTACACCTTC | CASSGYATGYSMDYTF